The 10 T cell receptor beta chains reported below all come from one sample, sequenced in a study of beta chain features in type 1 diabetes. Broader study findings: Type 1 diabetes patients had TCRB CDR3s that were shorter (moderately but significantly so) in all four CD4+ subsets.

These TCRs' antigens remain unknown. As every portion of the isolated RNA was reverse transcribed, the sequencing read expressed TCRB transcripts. The data were produced by immunoSEQ multiplex PCR, yet TCRdb's version contains in-frame clones alone and is incomplete. Among more than 250,000 clones listed, 14% were seen once. Material: naive CD4+ T cells from blood. The receptors stem from a man aged 25-45 years with type 1 diabetes.

V usage is TRBV7-2 and J usage is TRBJ2-7; tentatively, D is TRBD1 (5 bases). The CDR3 is 14 amino acids. Germline CDR1 and CDR2: SGHTA and FQGNSA. V dropped 4 bases and J dropped 2 bases, with 12 bases sitting between them. CDR3 DNA sequence: TGTGCCAGCAGCTCCAGGGCCGGACCCTACGAGCAGTACTTC. This gives the protein CASSSRAGPYEQYF.

In its sample, this clone was seen a few times. The J gene is TRBJ2-7, the V gene TRBV4-3; D remains ambiguous. The CDR3 is 17 amino acids. The germline gives CDR1 LGHNA, CDR2 YSLEER. V lost 3 bases and J lost 1, with 19 bases in between. The CDR3 loop is CASSQYYSAPRSYEQYF. The CDR3 DNA reads as TGCGCCAGCAGCCAGTATTACTCCGCCCCCAGGTCCTACGAGCAGTACTTC.

This clone was detected only a few times. A read error may account for a junction end that differs from germline. The chain recombines TRBV20-1 with TRBJ1-4; no clear D. This CDR3 is 11 amino acids long. Germline lookup yields CDR1 DFQATT and CDR2 SNEGSKA (reference sequence). The CDR3 nucleotides read TGCAGTGCTAGAGATTACGGGATTTTCAAGTTT. This gives the protein CSARDYGIFKF.

The chain employs TRBV5-4 and TRBJ2-2, with TRBD2 identical over 10 bases. V gave up 5 bases and J gave up 1 base; unmatched junction bases: 5. The CDR3 totals 16 residues. From germline, CDR1 is SGHNT and CDR2 YYREEE (reference sequence). The CDR3: CASRAGTSVNTGELFF. CDR3 nucleotide sequence: TGTGCCAGCAGAGCCGGGACTAGCGTGAACACCGGGGAGCTGTTTTTT. Together with reference TRBV5-4 and TRBJ2-2, the CDR3 gives the full variable domain: ETGVTQSPTHLIKTRGQQVTLRCSSQSGHNTVSWYQQALGQGPQFIFQYYREEENGRGNFPPRFSGLQFPNYSSELNVNALELDDSALYLCASRAGTSVNTGELFFGEGSRLTVL.

The chain links TRBV6-5 to TRBJ2-7; possible D gene TRBD1, 5 bases. Per germline, CDR1 MNHEY and CDR2 SVGAGI. Trimming removed 2 bases at V and 7 bases at J, with 18 bases between. This CDR3 is 15 amino acids long. The CDR3 nucleotides read TGTGCCAGCAGTTACCGGCTTAAGGGGCGAGATGAGCAGTACTTC. Its translation: CASSYRLKGRDEQYF.

Only a few counts were recorded for this clone. This chain joins TRBV28 and TRBJ2-5; 8 bases are a match to TRBD1. V was pared by 4 bases and J by 3 bases, with 4 bases of the junction left unmatched. Germline CDR1 MDHEN, CDR2 SYDVKM. This CDR3 region has 14 residues. CDR3 sequence reads: CASSSGQGKETQYF. CDR3 DNA sequence: TGTGCCAGCAGTTCAGGACAGGGCAAAGAGACCCAGTACTTC.

The CDR3 region has the DNA TGTGCCAGCAGTCTACAGGGGGCCTATGGCTACACCTTC. Translated: CASSLQGAYGYTF. V usage is TRBV7-2 and J usage is TRBJ1-2; 9 positions match TRBD1. Trimming at V came to 6 bases and at J to 4 bases, leaving 3 bases not matched to a gene. From germline, CDR1 is SGHTA and CDR2 FQGNSA. The CDR3 runs to 13 residues.

The chain recombines TRBV2 with TRBJ2-2; TRBD2 is a possible D gene (5 bases). The CDR3 length is 14 residues. V dropped 9 bases and J dropped 3 bases, with 14 bases sitting between them. Germline assignment: CDR1 SNHLY and CDR2 FYNNEI. The CDR3 nucleotides are TGTGCCAGTACCAGACTAAGTGACACCGGGGAGCTGTTTTTT. The encoded protein is CASTRLSDTGELFF.

This clone has just a few counts. This sequence joins TRBV19 and TRBJ2-3; no firm D call. CDR3 length: 12 residues. V was pared by 5 bases and J by 6 bases, with 9 bases between. Germline V gene lookup returns CDR1 LNHDA and CDR2 SQIVND (reference sequence). CDR3 nucleotides: TGTGCCAGTAGTCAATCTGCGGATACGCAGTATTTT. It specifies CASSQSADTQYF.

The gene calls are TRBV14 and TRBJ2-1, with 7 bases matching TRBD2. The germline V gene has CDR1 SGHDN and CDR2 FVKESK. The V and J ends lost 1 base and 3 bases, in that order; junction bases with no gene match: 6. The CDR3 is made up of 16 amino acids. As DNA, the CDR3 is TGTGCCAGCAGCCAAGCTCGACTAGCTATCTACAATGAGCAGTTCTTC. Translation: CASSQARLAIYNEQFF.